The 21 T cell receptor beta chains below come from one sample, sequenced in a study of shared clonotypes between healthy human individuals. TCRdb's copy holds only in-frame clones and misses some; the assay was immunoSEQ multiplex PCR. The sample records around 1.9 million clones, just over 90% being singletons. Naive-designated CD8 cells lacked CD45RO, were positively enriched for CCR7, and omitted terminally differentiated effector memory CD45RA+ cells. Sequenced material: naive CD8+ T cells from PBMCs. These receptors were obtained from a man between 18 and 35 years old in good health. Some clones in this sample may be carry-over from other donors' samples.

The chain uses TRBV5-1 and TRBJ1-4; D not certain. Between the trimmed V and J ends, which lost 2 bases and 7 bases, there was a span of 9 bases. CDR1 is SGHRS and CDR2 is YFSETQ in the germline V gene. CDR3 length equals 13 residues. The CDR3 nucleotides are TGCGCCAGCAGCTTTTTCGGGTCTGAAAAACTGTTTTTT. Its translation: CASSFFGSEKLFF.

V gene TRBV7-9 combines with J gene TRBJ1-1, with a possible D match to TRBD1 (5 bases). This CDR3 has 15 amino acids. V dropped 2 bases and J dropped 4 bases, with 14 bases sitting between them. Germline loops: CDR1 SEHNR, CDR2 FQNEAQ (reference sequence). The chain's CDR3 is CASSLKSAGPTEAFF. In DNA form, the CDR3 reads TGTGCCAGCAGCTTAAAATCGGCGGGGCCCACTGAAGCTTTCTTT.

This clone showed up just once. J is TRBJ2-7 and V is TRBV11-2, with D hard to call. This CDR3 region has 13 residues. V lost 5 bases and J lost 5, with 13 bases in between. The germline CDR1 and CDR2 sequences are SGHAT and FQNNGV. CDR3 sequence reads: CASSAAPGHEQYF. CDR3 DNA: TGTGCCAGCAGCGCCGCCCCGGGCCACGAGCAGTACTTC.

The chain has TRBV27 and TRBJ2-1; 9 bases map to TRBD2. Germline trimming cut 5 bases from V and 9 bases from J; bases unmatched to any gene: 8. CDR1 is MNHEY, CDR2 SMNVEV, per germline (reference sequence). The CDR3 consists of 14 residues. CDR3 bases: TGTGCCAGCAGTATGGCGGGAGGGCCGCTTGAGCAGTTCTTC. This translates into CASSMAGGPLEQFF.

This chain links TRBV9 with TRBJ2-6; the D gene could be TRBD1 or TRBD2 (5 bases each). CDR3 length: 16 residues. Germline CDR1 SGDLS, CDR2 YYNGEE. Deletions cut 4 bases from V and 2 bases from J, with 13 bases between. The DNA of the CDR3 is TGTGCCAGCAGCCCCCCCGGGGCGCCTGGGGCCAACGTCCTGACTTTC. Translation: CASSPPGAPGANVLTF.

The chain is built from TRBV5-4 and TRBJ2-1; no clear D gene. Germline assignment: CDR1 SGHNT and CDR2 YYREEE (reference sequence). The CDR3 consists of 13 residues. V lost 4 bases to trimming and J lost 0 bases, with 5 bases between them. The CDR3 loop is CASSAPSYNEQFF. The DNA for the CDR3 is TGTGCCAGCAGCGCGCCCTCCTACAATGAGCAGTTCTTC.

This chain links TRBV4-3 with TRBJ2-7; weak D call: TRBD1 (7 bases). Germline assignment: CDR1 LGHNA and CDR2 YSLEER. This CDR3 is built from 16 residues. Trimming pared 0 bases from V and 3 bases from J, leaving 15 bases between. The CDR3 sequence: CASSQDRGDRIYEQYF. CDR3 nucleotide sequence: TGCGCCAGCAGCCAAGATAGGGGGGACAGAATCTACGAGCAGTACTTC.

V and J are TRBV6-5 and TRBJ2-7; TRBD1 agrees at 10 bases. Trimming at V came to 8 bases and at J to 5 bases, leaving 9 bases not matched to a gene. Germline V gene lookup returns CDR1 MNHEY and CDR2 SVGAGI. The CDR3 extends over 14 amino acids. The CDR3 here is CASWTGTGVHEQYF. The CDR3 DNA follows: TGTGCCAGCTGGACTGGGACAGGGGTCCACGAGCAGTACTTC.

J is TRBJ2-7 and V is TRBV7-7; D is unresolved. V was shortened by 4 bases and J by 3 bases, with 16 bases between the two germline ends. This CDR3 is 15 amino acids long. Germline V gives CDR1 SSHAT, CDR2 FNYEAQ (reference sequence). CDR3 DNA sequence: TGTGCCAGCAGCTCTAGTTATTCTCCAATCTACGAGCAGTACTTC. Translating gives CASSSSYSPIYEQYF.

The rearrangement links TRBV9 to TRBJ2-7; D unclear. The V and J ends lost 3 bases and 2 bases respectively, with 9 bases between them. This CDR3 is built from 13 residues. Per germline, CDR1 SGDLS and CDR2 YYNGEE. The CDR3 nucleotides read TGTGCCAGCAGCGCCCCGGATGCCTACGAGCAGTACTTC. This encodes CASSAPDAYEQYF. The whole variable domain, remainder taken from reference TRBV9 and TRBJ2-7, is DSGVTQTPKHLITATGQRVTLRCSPRSGDLSVYWYQQSLDQGLQFLIQYYNGEERAKGNILERFSAQQFPDLHSELNLSSLELGDSALYFCASSAPDAYEQYFGPGTRLTVT.

The DNA for the CDR3 is TGTGCCAGCACTAAGGGGCTGAGAGCTTTCTTT. This gives the protein CASTKGLRAFF. This chain joins TRBV27 and TRBJ1-1; D might be TRBD1 (5 bases). The CDR3 loop spans 11 amino acids. The V end was cut by 7 bases, the J end by 10 bases, with 13 bases between. Germline values: CDR1 MNHEY, CDR2 SMNVEV (reference sequence).

This chain connects TRBV7-8 to TRBJ2-1; 9 bases fit TRBD1. Trimming took 5 bases from V and 5 from J; bases not matched to a gene: 7. Germline CDR1 SGHVS, CDR2 FQNEAQ. There are 15 residues in the CDR3. CDR3 in DNA: TGTGCCAGCAGCCCCGACAGGGGGACCGACAATGAGCAGTTCTTC. This translates into CASSPDRGTDNEQFF.

The chain carries TRBV5-4 and TRBJ2-7, with D unresolved. CDR1 SGHNT and CDR2 YYREEE come from the germline V gene (reference sequence). This CDR3 comprises 14 residues. V was trimmed by 0 bases and J by 6 bases, leaving 13 bases between them. This chain's CDR3 is CASSLERSAGEQYF. The CDR3 DNA reads as TGTGCCAGCAGCTTGGAGAGGTCTGCAGGCGAGCAGTACTTC.

This clone has a single count. Since a much larger clone is just one base distant, this may be a read error. The chain has TRBV7-2 and TRBJ1-1; D gene unclear. V shed 3 bases and J shed 0 bases, with 8 bases lying between them. There are 14 residues in the CDR3. Germline loops: CDR1 SGHTA, CDR2 FQGNSA. The CDR3 nucleotides read TGTGCCAGCAGCTTTGGCGGAATGAACACTGAAGCTTTCTTT. Translating gives CASSFGGMNTEAFF.

This sequence joins TRBV27 and TRBJ2-7; 7 bases map to TRBD2. Germline lookup yields CDR1 MNHEY and CDR2 SMNVEV (reference sequence). V dropped 4 bases and J dropped 3; count of bases not matched to a gene: 6. There are 14 residues in the CDR3. The DNA for the CDR3 is TGTGCCAGCAGTTCGGGACTACAGTTCTACGAGCAGTACTTC. Residues: CASSSGLQFYEQYF.

This rearrangement joins TRBV14 to TRBJ2-3, with D unclear. V lost 9 bases to trimming and J lost 4 bases, with 11 bases between them. The CDR3 runs 12 residues. Germline CDR1 SGHDN, CDR2 FVKESK. CDR3 amino acids: CASSGVADTQYF. CDR3 coding DNA: TGTGCCAGTAGTGGAGTTGCAGATACGCAGTATTTT.

This chain connects TRBV20-1 to TRBJ2-1; D uncertain. The V gene lost 0 bases and the J gene lost 9 bases, with 6 bases spanning the gap. Germline CDR1 DFQATT, CDR2 SNEGSKA (reference sequence). The CDR3 has 11 amino acids. The DNA for the CDR3 is TGCAGTGCTAGAGATCCCCCTGAGCAGTTCTTC. Amino acids: CSARDPPEQFF.

The chain uses TRBV27 and TRBJ2-7, with 10 bases matching TRBD1. CDR3 length: 15 residues. V gave up 4 bases and J gave up 3 bases; unmatched junction bases: 6. CDR1 and CDR2 from the germline V gene are MNHEY and SMNVEV (reference sequence). The CDR3 DNA sequence: TGTGCCAGCAGTTCCCGGCGGACAGGGGGCTACGAGCAGTACTTC. Translation gives CASSSRRTGGYEQYF.

The gene calls are TRBV4-2 and TRBJ2-3; the D is unclear. The length of the CDR3 is 12 residues. Germline lookup yields CDR1 LGHNA and CDR2 YNFKEQ. V lost 3 bases, J lost 6 bases, and 7 bases lay in between. This chain's CDR3 is CASSQKGDTQYF. The CDR3 nucleotides read TGTGCCAGCAGCCAGAAAGGGGATACGCAGTATTTT.

The V and J genes are TRBV6-1 and TRBJ2-7; D is undetermined. From germline, CDR1 is MNHNS and CDR2 SASEGT. V lost 3 bases, J lost 2 bases, and 8 bases lay in between. This CDR3 is 13 amino acids long. CDR3 region: CASSETDPYEQYF. For the CDR3, the DNA is TGTGCCAGCAGTGAGACGGACCCCTACGAGCAGTACTTC.

The V and J genes are TRBV7-9 and TRBJ2-7, with 7 bases fitting TRBD1. Germline CDR1 SEHNR, CDR2 FQNEAQ (reference sequence). CDR3 length: 12 amino acids. The V and J ends lost 1 base and 6 bases, in that order; junction bases with no gene match: 0. The CDR3, as DNA: TGTGCCAGCAGCTTAGGGGACAGCGAGCAGTACTTC. This translates into CASSLGDSEQYF.